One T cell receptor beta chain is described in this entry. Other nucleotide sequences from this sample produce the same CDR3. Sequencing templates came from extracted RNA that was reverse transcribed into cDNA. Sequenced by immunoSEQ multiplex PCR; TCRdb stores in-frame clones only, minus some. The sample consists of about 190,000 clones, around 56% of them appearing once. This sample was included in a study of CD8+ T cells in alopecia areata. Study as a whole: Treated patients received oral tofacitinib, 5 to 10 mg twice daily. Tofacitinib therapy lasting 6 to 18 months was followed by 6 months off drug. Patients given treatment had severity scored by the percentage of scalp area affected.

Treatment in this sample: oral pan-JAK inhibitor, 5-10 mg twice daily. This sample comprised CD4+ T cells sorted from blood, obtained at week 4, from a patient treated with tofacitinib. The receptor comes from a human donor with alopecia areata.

The CDR3 bases are TGTGCCAGCAGCTTAGAAGAGACCCAGTACTTC. Encoded protein: CASSLEETQYF. The chain couples TRBV11-2 to TRBJ2-5; no definite D call. The CDR3 sequence is 11 residues long. The V end lost 0 bases, the J end lost 4 bases, and 0 bases lay between the germline ends. CDR1 SGHAT and CDR2 FQNNGV come from the germline V gene.